A selection of T cell receptor beta chains follows, all from one sample in a study of T cell responses to AZD1222 COVID-19 vaccine. Profiled with immunoSEQ multiplex PCR; TCRdb holds only in-frame clones, not every one. The sample shows roughly 120,000 clones, over 75% of them seen only once. Sample: peripheral blood, taken on day 0 of AZD1222 vaccination. Receptors originate from an adult in good health. The CDR3 runs from the conserved cysteine through the conserved F or W. A D gene is named only where the DNA matches it firmly. Size is omitted from some rows. Given values are once, few, many or a class for expanded clones.

>TRBJ1-1|-|TRBV2|-|15
TGTGCCGGAAGACCCGGCCCCCCCGTAAACACTGAAGCTTTCTTT
CAGRPGPPVNTEAFF
>TRBJ2-3|-|TRBV27|-|13
TGTGCCAGCAGTCGGACCCCTCCAGATACGCAGTATTTT
CASSRTPPDTQYF
>TRBJ2-1|-|TRBV4-2|few|15
TGTGCCAGCAGCCAAATGCCGGGAGTAGGTAATGAGCAGTTCTTC
CASSQMPGVGNEQFF
>TRBJ2-7|TRBD1|TRBV11-2|-|14
TGTGCCAGCAGGAAGGACAGGGCGGTTTACGAGCAGTACTTC
CASRKDRAVYEQYF
>TRBJ2-7|-|TRBV6-5|-|15
TGTGCCAGCAGTTACTCAGGCCGGGTTGGCTACGAGCAGTACTTC
CASSYSGRVGYEQYF
>TRBJ1-4|-|TRBV19|-|12
TGTGCCAGTGGACTCCAGGGTGAAAAACTGTTTTTT
CASGLQGEKLFF
>TRBJ2-2|TRBD1|TRBV15|-|17
TGTGCCACCAGCAGAACTGACAGGGGGAGAAGAACCGGGGAGCTGTTTTTT
CATSRTDRGRRTGELFF
>TRBJ1-2|-|TRBV4-1|once|8
TGCGCCAACCTGCTTCGTACCTTC
CANLLRTF
>TRBJ1-1|-|TRBV7-9|-|14
TGTGCCAGCAGCTTAATGGGGAATGTCGCTGAAGCTTTCTTT
CASSLMGNVAEAFF
>TRBJ1-1|-|TRBV27|-|17
TGTGCCAGCAGTTTATATGGGCCCGCAGGGCTAATCACTGAAGCTTTCTTT
CASSLYGPAGLITEAFF